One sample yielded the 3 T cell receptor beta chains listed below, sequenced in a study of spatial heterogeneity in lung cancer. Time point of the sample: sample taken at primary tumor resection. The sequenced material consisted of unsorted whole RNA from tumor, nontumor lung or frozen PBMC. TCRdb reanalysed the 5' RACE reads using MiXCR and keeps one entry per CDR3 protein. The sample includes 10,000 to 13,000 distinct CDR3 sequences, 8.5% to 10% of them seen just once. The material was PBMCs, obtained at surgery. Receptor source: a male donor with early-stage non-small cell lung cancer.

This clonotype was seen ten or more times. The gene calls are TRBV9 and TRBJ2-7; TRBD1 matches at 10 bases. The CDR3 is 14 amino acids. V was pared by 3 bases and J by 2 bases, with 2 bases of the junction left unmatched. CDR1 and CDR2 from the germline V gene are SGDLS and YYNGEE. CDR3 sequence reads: CASSATGGPYEQYF. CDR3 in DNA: TGTGCCAGCAGCGCGACAGGGGGCCCCTACGAGCAGTACTTC.

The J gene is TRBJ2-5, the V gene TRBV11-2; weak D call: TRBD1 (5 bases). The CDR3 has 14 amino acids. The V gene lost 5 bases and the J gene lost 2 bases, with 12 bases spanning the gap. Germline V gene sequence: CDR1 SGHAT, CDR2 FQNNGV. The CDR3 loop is CASSPFDSQETQYF. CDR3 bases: TGTGCCAGCAGCCCCTTCGACAGTCAAGAGACCCAGTACTTC.

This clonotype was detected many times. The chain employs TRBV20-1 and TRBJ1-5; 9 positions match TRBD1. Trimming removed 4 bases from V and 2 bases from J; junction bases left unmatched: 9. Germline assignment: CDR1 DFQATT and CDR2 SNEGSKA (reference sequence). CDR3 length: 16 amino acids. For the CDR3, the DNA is TGCAGTGCTACCACAGGGGGCGCCGCGGGCAATCAGCCCCAGCATTTT. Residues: CSATTGGAAGNQPQHF.